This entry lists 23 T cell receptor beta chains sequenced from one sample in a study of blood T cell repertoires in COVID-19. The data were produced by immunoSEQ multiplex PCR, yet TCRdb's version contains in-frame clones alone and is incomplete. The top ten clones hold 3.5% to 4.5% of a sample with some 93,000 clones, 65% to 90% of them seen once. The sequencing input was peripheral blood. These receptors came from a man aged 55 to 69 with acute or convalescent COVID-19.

For the CDR3, the DNA is TGTGCCAGCAGTGAGGCGGGAGGGAGGTCGAATGAGCAGTTCTTC. Translating gives CASSEAGGRSNEQFF. V usage is TRBV6-4 and J usage is TRBJ2-1, with 9 bases fitting TRBD2. Germline trimming cut 3 bases from V and 7 bases from J; bases unmatched to any gene: 7. There are 15 residues in the CDR3. Per the germline V gene, CDR1 is MRHNA and CDR2 is SNTAGT.

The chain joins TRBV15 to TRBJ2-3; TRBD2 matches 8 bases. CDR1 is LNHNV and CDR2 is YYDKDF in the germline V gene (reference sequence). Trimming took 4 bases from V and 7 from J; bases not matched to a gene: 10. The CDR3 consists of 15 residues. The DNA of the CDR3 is TGTGCCACCAGCATCGGGACTAGACCGCCGTATACGCAGTATTTT. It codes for CATSIGTRPPYTQYF.

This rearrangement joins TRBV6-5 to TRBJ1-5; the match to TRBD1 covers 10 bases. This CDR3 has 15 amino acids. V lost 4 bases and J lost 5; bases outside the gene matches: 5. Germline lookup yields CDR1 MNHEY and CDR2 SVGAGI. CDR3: CASSSRTGGDQPQHF. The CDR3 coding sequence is TGTGCCAGCAGTTCGAGGACAGGGGGGGATCAGCCCCAGCATTTT.

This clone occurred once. CDR3 sequence reads: CASSPPEGREQYF. The CDR3 DNA is TGTGCCAGCAGTCCTCCGGAGGGACGGGAGCAGTACTTC. The V and J genes are TRBV6-5 and TRBJ2-7; D may be TRBD2 (6 bases). The CDR3 extends over 13 amino acids. The V end lost 5 bases, the J end lost 7 bases, and 15 bases lay between the germline ends. Germline lookup yields CDR1 MNHEY and CDR2 SVGAGI.

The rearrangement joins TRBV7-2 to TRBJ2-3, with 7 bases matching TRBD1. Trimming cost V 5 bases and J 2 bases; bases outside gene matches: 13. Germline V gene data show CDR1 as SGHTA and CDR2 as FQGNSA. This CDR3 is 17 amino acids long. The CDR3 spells CASSLRRGPRNTDTQYF. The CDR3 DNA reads TGTGCCAGCAGCCTACGTAGGGGGCCCCGAAACACAGATACGCAGTATTTT. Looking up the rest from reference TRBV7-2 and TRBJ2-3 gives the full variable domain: GAGVSQSPSNKVTEKGKDVELRCDPISGHTALYWYRQSLGQGLEFLIYFQGNSAPDKSGLPSDRFSAERTGGSVSTLTIQRTQQEDSAVYLCASSLRRGPRNTDTQYFGPGTRLTVL.

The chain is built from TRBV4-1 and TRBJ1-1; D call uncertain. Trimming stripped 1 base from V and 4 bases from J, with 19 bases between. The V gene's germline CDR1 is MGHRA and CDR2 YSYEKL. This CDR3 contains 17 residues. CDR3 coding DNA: TGCGCCAGCAGCCAAGCAGAGAGGGTCGAGGTCTCCACTGAAGCTTTCTTT. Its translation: CASSQAERVEVSTEAFF.

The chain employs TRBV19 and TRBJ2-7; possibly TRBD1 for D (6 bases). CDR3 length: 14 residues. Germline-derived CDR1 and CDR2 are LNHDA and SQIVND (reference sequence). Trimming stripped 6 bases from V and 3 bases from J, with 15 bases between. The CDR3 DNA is TGTGCCAGTAGATTCCAGGGGAGTAGCTACGAGCAGTACTTC. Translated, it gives CASRFQGSSYEQYF.

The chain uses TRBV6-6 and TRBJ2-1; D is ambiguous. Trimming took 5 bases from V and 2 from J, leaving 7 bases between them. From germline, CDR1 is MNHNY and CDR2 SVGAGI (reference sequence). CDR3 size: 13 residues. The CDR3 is CASSLVPYNEQFF. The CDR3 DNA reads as TGTGCCAGCAGTCTAGTTCCCTACAATGAGCAGTTCTTC.

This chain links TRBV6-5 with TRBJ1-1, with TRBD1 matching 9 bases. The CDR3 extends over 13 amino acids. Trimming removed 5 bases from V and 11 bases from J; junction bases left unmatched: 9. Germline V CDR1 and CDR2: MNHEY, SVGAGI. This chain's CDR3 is CASSKGQGLVAFF. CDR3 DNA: TGTGCCAGCAGTAAGGGACAGGGTTTGGTCGCTTTCTTT.

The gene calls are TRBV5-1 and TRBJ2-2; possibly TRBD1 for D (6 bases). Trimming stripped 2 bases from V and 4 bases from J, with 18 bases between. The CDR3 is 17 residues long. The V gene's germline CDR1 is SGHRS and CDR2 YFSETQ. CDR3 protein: CASSLDPRGHITGELFF. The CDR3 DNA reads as TGCGCCAGCAGCTTAGACCCAAGGGGACACATCACCGGGGAGCTGTTTTTT.

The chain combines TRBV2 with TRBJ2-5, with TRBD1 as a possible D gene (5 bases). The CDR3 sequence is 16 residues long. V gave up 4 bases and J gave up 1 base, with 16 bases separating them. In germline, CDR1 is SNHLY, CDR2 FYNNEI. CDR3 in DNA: TGTGCCAGCAGTGTAGGAGTCGTAAGGGGCCAAGAGACCCAGTACTTC. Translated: CASSVGVVRGQETQYF.

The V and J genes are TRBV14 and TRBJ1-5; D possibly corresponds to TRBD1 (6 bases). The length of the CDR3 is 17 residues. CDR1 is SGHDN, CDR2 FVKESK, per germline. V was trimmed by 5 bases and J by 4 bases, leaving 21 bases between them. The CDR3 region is CASSLITGTTPNQPQHF. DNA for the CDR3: TGTGCCAGCAGCTTGATAACAGGGACTACCCCTAATCAGCCCCAGCATTTT.

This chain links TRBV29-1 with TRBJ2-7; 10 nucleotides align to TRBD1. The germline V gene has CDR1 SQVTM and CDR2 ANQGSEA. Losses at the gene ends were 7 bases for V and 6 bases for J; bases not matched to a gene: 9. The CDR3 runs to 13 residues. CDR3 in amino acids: CSAAMTGGAEQYF. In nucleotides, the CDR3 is TGCAGCGCGGCGATGACAGGGGGCGCCGAGCAGTACTTC.

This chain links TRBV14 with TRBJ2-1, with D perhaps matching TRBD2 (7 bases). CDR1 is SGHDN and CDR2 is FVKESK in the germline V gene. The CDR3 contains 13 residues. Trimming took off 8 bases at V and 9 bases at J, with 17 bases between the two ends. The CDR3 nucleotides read TGTGCCAGCCATAGGGGGGGAGTTGTTGAGCAGTTCTTC. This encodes CASHRGGVVEQFF.

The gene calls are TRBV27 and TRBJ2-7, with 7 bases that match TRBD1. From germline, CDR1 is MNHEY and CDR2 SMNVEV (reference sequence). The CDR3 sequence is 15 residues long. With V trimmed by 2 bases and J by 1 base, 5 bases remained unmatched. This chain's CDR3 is CASSLRQGPSYEQYF. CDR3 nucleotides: TGTGCCAGCAGTTTAAGACAGGGACCATCCTACGAGCAGTACTTC.

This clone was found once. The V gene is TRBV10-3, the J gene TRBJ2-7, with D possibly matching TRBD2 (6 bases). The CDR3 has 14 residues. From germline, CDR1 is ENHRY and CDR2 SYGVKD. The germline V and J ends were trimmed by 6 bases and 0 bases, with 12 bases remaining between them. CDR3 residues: CAIRISGSSYEQYF. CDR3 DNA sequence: TGTGCCATCAGGATTAGCGGAAGCTCCTACGAGCAGTACTTC.

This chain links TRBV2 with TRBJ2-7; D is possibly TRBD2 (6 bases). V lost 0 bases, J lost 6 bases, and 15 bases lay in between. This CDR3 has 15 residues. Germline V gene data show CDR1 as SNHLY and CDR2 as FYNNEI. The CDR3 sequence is CASSEALRWGGEQYF. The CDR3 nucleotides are TGTGCCAGCAGTGAAGCGCTTCGATGGGGAGGCGAGCAGTACTTC.

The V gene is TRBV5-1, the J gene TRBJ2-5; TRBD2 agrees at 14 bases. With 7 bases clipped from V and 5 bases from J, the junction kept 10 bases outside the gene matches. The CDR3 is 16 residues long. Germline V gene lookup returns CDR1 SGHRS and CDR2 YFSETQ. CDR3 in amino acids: CASATGLAGAPETQYF. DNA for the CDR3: TGCGCCAGCGCCACGGGACTAGCGGGGGCCCCGGAGACCCAGTACTTC.

The CDR3 DNA is TGTGCCACCAGCAGAGGTAGTCGTAATGAAAAACTGTTTTTT. Translating it yields CATSRGSRNEKLFF. V usage is TRBV15 and J usage is TRBJ1-4, with D hard to call. V dropped 1 base and J dropped 4 bases, with 7 bases sitting between them. CDR1 LNHNV and CDR2 YYDKDF come from the germline V gene (reference sequence). The CDR3 loop spans 14 amino acids.

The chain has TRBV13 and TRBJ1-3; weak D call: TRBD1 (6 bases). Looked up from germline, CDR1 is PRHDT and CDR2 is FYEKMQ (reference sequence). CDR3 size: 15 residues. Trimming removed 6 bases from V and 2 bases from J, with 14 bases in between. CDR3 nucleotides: TGTGCCAGCAGTTACAGGGCCGGCCCTGGAAACACCATATATTTT. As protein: CASSYRAGPGNTIYF. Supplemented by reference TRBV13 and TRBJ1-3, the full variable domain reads AAGVIQSPRHLIKEKRETATLKCYPIPRHDTVYWYQQGPGQDPQFLISFYEKMQSDKGSIPDRFSAQQFSDYHSELNMSSLELGDSALYFCASSYRAGPGNTIYFGEGSWLTVV.

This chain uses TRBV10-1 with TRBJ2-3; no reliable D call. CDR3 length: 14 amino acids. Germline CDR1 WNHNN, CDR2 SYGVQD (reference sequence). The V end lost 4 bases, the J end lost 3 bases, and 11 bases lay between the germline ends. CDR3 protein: CASSVSLATDTQYF. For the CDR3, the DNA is TGCGCCAGCAGTGTTTCCCTCGCGACAGATACGCAGTATTTT.

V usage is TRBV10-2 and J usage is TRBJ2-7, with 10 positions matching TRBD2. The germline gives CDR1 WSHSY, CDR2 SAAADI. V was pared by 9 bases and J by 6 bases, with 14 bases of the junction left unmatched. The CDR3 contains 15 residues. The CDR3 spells CASAAPSGRTLEQYF. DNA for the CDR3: TGCGCCAGTGCCGCTCCTAGCGGGAGAACCCTCGAGCAGTACTTC.

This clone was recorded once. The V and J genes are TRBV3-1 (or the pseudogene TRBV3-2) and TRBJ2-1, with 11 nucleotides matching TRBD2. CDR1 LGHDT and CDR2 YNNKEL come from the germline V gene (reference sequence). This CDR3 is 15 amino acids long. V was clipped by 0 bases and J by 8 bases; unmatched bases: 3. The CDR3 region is CASSQDTSGGYEQFF. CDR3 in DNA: TGTGCCAGCAGCCAAGATACTAGCGGGGGTTATGAGCAGTTCTTC.